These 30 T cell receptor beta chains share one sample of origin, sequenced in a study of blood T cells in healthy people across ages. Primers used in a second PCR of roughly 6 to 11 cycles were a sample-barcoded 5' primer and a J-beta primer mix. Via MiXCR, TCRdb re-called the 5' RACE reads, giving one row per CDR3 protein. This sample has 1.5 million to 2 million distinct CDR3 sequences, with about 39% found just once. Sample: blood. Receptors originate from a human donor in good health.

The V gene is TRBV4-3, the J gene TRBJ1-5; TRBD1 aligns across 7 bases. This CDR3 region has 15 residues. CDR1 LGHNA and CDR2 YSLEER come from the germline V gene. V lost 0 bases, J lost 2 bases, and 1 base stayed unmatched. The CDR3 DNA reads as TGCGCCAGCAGCCAAGAGCAGGGGGGCAATCAGCCCCAGCATTTT. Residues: CASSQEQGGNQPQHF.

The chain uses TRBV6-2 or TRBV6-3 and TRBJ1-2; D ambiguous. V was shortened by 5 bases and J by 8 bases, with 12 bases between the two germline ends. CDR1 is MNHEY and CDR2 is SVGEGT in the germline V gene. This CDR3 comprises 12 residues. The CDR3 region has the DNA TGTGCCAGCAGTCCCAGTGGTCCCGGCTACACCTTC. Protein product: CASSPSGPGYTF.

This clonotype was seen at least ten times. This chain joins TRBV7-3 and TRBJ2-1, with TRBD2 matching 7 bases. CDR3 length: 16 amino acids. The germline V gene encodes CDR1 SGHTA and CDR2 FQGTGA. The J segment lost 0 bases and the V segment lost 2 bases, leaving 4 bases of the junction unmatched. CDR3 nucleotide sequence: TGTGCCAGCAGCTTATTGGGGGGGAGCTCCTACAATGAGCAGTTCTTC. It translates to CASSLLGGSSYNEQFF.

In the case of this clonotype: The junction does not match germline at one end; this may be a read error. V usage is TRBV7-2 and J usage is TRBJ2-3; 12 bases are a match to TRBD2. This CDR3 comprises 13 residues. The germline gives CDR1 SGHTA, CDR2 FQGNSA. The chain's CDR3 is CAGSPRTSGKQYF. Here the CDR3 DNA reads TGTGCCGGCAGCCCGAGGACTAGCGGGAAACAGTATTTT.

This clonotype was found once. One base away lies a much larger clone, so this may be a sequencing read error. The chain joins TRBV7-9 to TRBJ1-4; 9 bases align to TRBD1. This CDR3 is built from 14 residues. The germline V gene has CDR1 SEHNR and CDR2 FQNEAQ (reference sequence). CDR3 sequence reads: CASSSGQGGEKPFF. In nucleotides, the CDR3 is TGTGCCAGCAGCTCGGGACAGGGTGGTGAAAAACCGTTTTTT.

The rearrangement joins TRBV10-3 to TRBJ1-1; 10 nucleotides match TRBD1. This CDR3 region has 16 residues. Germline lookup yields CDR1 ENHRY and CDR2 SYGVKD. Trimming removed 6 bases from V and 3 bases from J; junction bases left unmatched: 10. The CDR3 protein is CAISAGTGVEDTEAFF. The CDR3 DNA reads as TGTGCCATCAGCGCAGGGACAGGGGTGGAGGACACTGAAGCTTTCTTT.

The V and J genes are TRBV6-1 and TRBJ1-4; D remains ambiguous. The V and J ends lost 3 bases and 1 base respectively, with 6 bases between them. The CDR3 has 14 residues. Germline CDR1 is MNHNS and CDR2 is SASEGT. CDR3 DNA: TGTGCCAGCAGTGATAGGATAACTAATGAAAAACTGTTTTTT. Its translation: CASSDRITNEKLFF.

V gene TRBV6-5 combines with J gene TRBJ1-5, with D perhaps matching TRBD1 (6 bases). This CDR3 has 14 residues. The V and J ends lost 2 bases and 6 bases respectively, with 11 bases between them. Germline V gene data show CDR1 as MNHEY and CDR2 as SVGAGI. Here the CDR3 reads CASSYREGGQPQHF. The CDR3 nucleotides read TGTGCCAGCAGTTACAGGGAAGGGGGTCAGCCCCAGCATTTT.

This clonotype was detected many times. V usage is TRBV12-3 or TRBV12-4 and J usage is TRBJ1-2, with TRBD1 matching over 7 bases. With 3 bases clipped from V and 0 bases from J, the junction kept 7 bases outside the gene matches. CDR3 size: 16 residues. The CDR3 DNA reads TGTGCCAGCAGTTTCAGGGGGGCTCCCGCTAACTATGGCTACACCTTC. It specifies CASSFRGAPANYGYTF.

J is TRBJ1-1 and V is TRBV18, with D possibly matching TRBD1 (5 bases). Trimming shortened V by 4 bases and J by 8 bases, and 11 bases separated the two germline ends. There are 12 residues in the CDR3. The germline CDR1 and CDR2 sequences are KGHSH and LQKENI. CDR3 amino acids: CASSRARGEAFF. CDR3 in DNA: TGTGCCAGCTCACGGGCGCGGGGGGAAGCTTTCTTT.

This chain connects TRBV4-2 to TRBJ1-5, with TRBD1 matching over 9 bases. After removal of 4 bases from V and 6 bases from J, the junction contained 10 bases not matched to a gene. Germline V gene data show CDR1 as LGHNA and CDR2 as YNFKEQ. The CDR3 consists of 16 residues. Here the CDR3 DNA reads TGTGCCAGCAGCCCCGGGGGACAGGGAGTCAGTCAGCCCCAGCATTTT. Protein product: CASSPGGQGVSQPQHF.

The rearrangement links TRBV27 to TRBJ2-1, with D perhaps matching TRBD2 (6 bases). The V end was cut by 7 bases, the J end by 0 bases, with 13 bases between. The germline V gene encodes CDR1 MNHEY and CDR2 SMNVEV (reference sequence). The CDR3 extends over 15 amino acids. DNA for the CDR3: TGTGCCAGCAAATTACAGACTAGCTCCTACAATGAGCAGTTCTTC. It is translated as CASKLQTSSYNEQFF.

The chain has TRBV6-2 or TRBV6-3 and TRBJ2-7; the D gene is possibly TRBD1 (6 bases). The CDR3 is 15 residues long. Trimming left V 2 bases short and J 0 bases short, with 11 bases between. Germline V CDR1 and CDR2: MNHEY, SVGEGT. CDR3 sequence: CASSYGDRNSYEQYF. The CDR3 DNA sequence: TGTGCCAGCAGTTACGGAGACAGGAACTCCTACGAGCAGTACTTC.

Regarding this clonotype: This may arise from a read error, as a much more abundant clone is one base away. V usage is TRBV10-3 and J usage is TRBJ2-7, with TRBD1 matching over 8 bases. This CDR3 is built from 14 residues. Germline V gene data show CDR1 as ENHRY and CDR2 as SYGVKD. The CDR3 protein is CAISEGQGTYERYF. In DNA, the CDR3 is TGTGCCATCAGTGAAGGACAGGGCACCTACGAGCGGTACTTC.

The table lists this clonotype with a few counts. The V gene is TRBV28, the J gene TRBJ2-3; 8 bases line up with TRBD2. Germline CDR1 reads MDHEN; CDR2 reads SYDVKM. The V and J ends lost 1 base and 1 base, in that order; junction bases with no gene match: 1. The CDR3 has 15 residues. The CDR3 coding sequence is TGTGCCAGCAGTTTATCCGGGAGGGGCACAGATACGCAGTATTTT. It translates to CASSLSGRGTDTQYF.

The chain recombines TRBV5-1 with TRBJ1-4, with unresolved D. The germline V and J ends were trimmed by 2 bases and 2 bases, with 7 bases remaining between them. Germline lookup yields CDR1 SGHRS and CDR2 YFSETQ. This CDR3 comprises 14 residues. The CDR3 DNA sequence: TGCGCCAGCAGCTTCTCCCAGACTAATGAAAAACTGTTTTTT. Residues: CASSFSQTNEKLFF.

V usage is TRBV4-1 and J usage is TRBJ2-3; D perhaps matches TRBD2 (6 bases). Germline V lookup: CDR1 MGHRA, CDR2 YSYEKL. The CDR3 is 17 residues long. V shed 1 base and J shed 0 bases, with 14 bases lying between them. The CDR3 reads CASSQGAGGVSTDTQYF. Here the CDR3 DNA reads TGCGCCAGCAGCCAAGGGGCCGGCGGGGTCAGCACAGATACGCAGTATTTT.

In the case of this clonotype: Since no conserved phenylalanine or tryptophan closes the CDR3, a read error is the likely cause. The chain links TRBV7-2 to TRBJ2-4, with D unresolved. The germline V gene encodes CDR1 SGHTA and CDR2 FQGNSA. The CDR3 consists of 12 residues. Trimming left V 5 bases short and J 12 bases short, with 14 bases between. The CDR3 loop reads CASSVDMVNQYV. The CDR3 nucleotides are TGTGCCAGCAGCGTAGACATGGTCAATCAGTACGTC.

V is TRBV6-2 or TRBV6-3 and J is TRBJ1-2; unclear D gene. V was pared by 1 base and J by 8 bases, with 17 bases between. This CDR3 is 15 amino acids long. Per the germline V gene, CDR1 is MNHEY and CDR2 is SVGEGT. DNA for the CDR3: TGTGCCAGCAGTTACTTAGGCAGAGGGAAAGCGGGCTACACCTTC. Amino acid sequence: CASSYLGRGKAGYTF.

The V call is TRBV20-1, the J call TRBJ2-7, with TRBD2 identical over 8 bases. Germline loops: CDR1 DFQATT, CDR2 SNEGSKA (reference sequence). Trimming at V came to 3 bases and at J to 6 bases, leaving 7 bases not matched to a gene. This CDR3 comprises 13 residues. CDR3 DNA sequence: TGCAGTGCTAGCGGGGGGGTTTATGGCGAGCAGTACTTC. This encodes CSASGGVYGEQYF.

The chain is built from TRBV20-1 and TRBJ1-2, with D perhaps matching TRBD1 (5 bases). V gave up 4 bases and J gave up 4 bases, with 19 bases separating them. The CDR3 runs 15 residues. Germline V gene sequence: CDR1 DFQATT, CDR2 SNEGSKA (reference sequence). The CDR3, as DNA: TGCAGTGCTACGAGCGGGACGGCGGATTTCTATGGCTACACCTTC. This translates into CSATSGTADFYGYTF.

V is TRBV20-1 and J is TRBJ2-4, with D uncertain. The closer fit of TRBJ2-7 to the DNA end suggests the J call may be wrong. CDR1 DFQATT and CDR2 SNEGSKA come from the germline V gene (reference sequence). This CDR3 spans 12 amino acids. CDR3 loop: CSASTAAYEQYF. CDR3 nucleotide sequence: TGCAGTGCTAGCACAGCCGCCTACGAGCAGTACTTC.

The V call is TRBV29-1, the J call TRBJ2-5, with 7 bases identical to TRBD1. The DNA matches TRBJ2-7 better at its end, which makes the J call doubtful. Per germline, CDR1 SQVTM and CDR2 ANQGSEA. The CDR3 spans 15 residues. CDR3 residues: CSVGARGFPTDEQYF. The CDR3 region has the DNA TGCAGCGTTGGGGCCAGGGGGTTTCCGACGGACGAGCAGTACTTC.

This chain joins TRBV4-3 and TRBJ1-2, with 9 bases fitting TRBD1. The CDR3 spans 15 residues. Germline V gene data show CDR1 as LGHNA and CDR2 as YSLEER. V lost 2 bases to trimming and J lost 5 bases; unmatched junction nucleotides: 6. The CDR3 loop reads CASSQPRGQGYGYTF. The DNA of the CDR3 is TGCGCCAGCAGCCAACCTAGGGGACAGGGATATGGCTACACCTTC.

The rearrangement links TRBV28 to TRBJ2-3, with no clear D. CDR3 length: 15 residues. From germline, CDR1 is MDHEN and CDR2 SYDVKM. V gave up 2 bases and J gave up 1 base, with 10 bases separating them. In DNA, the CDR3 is TGTGCCAGCAGTTTACCGGACGGGCGCACAGATACGCAGTATTTT. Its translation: CASSLPDGRTDTQYF.

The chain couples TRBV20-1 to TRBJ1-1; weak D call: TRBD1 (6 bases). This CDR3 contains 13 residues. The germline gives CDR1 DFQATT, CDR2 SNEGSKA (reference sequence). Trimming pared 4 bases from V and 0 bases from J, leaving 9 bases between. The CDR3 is CSAKDRLNTEAFF. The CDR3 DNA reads TGCAGTGCTAAGGACAGACTGAACACTGAAGCTTTCTTT.

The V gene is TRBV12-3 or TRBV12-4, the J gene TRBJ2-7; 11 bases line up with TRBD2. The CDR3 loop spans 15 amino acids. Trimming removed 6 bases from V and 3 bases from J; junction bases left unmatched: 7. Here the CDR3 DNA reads TGTGCCAGCAGCCCCACGGGGACTAGCGGCTACGAGCAGTACTTC. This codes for CASSPTGTSGYEQYF.

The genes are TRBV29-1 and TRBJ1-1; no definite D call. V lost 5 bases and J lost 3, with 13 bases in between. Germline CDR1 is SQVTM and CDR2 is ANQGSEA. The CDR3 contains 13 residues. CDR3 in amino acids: CSVRSGVDTEAFF. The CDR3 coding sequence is TGCAGCGTTAGGTCTGGGGTGGACACTGAAGCTTTCTTT.

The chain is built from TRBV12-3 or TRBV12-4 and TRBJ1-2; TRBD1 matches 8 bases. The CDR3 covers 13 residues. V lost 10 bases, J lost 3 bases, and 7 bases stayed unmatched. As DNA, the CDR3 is TGTGCCATCTTGACAGGGGATTACTATGGCTACACCTTC. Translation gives CAILTGDYYGYTF.

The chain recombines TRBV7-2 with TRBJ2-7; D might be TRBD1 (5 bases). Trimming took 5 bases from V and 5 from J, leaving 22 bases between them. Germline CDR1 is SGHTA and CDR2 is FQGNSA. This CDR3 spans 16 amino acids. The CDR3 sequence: CASSVLPRLRVDEQYF. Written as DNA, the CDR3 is TGTGCCAGCAGCGTTCTACCTCGGCTCAGGGTGGACGAGCAGTACTTC.